The 28 T cell receptor beta chains below all came from one sample that was sequenced in a study of T cells in Graves' hyperthyroidism and ophthalmopathy (dated by TCRdb to between 2018 and 2021). Library preparation was by multiplex PCR. The sample was run on an Illumina HiSeq 2000. The TCR beta CDR3 regions were amplified from RNA transcripts. The TCR CDR3 was subjected to a first round of RT-PCR using the HTBI primer set and the Qiagen OneStep RT-PCR kit. TCRdb trimmed public reads at Q25 via fastp, called clones via MiXCR and kept in-frame beta chains. Rows merge per CDR3 protein into single entries with the most common DNA and genes. A total of about 640,000 distinct CDR3 sequences appear in this sample, about 14% of them only once. The top ten constitute around 13% of the sample. The sample taken for sequencing was blood. These receptors were obtained from a woman aged 50 to 60 with Graves' ophthalmopathy.

As concerns this clonotype: Because the CDR3 is missing its conserved closing phenylalanine or tryptophan, this is likely a read error. This chain joins TRBV28 and TRBJ2-7; TRBD1 or TRBD2 may be the D gene (5 bases each). The germline V gene encodes CDR1 MDHEN and CDR2 SYDVKM. V lost 5 bases and J 5 bases, leaving 16 bases between the germline ends. The CDR3 extends over 14 amino acids. The CDR3 DNA reads TGTGCCAGCAGTGCCGCCCGGGGCATTCACGAGCAGTACCTC. Its translation: CASSAARGIHEQYL.

The CDR3: CASSPQWDSTDTQYF. CDR3 DNA sequence: TGTGCCAGTAGTCCCCAATGGGACTCCACAGATACGCAGTATTTT. The chain is built from TRBV19 and TRBJ2-3, with a possible D match to TRBD2 (6 bases). Trimming removed 5 bases from V and 2 bases from J, with 14 bases in between. This CDR3 region has 15 residues. Germline-derived CDR1 and CDR2 are LNHDA and SQIVND (reference sequence).

This clonotype was seen repeatedly, ten times or more. The chain recombines TRBV20-1 with TRBJ2-1; no firm D call. Germline V CDR1 and CDR2: DFQATT, SNEGSKA (reference sequence). Trimming left V 2 bases short and J 5 bases short, with 13 bases between. There are 14 residues in the CDR3. CDR3 sequence: CSARTVGLHNEQFF. The CDR3 DNA is TGCAGTGCTAGAACCGTCGGGCTACACAATGAGCAGTTCTTC.

Ten or more counts support this clonotype. The chain joins TRBV6-6 to TRBJ2-5, with a possible D match to TRBD2 (7 bases). Germline CDR1 and CDR2: MNHNY and SVGAGI (reference sequence). Trimming took 2 bases from V and 4 from J, leaving 11 bases between them. This CDR3 is built from 14 residues. The chain's CDR3 is CASSYRGGGETQYF. CDR3 nucleotide sequence: TGTGCCAGCAGTTACAGGGGAGGGGGAGAGACCCAGTACTTC.

In its sample, this clonotype was seen a few times. The V gene is TRBV5-1, the J gene TRBJ2-3; perhaps TRBD1 as D (6 bases). The CDR3 contains 14 residues. The V gene lost 1 base and the J gene lost 2 bases, with 8 bases spanning the gap. In germline, CDR1 is SGHRS, CDR2 YFSETQ. The CDR3 sequence: CASSLRQDTDTQYF. CDR3 coding DNA: TGCGCCAGCAGCTTGAGACAGGACACAGATACGCAGTATTTT. The full variable domain, with the rest looked up from reference TRBV5-1 and TRBJ2-3, is KAGVTQTPRYLIKTRGQQVTLSCSPISGHRSVSWYQQTPGQGLQFLFEYFSETQRNKGNFPGRFSGRQFSNSRSEMNVSTLELGDSALYLCASSLRQDTDTQYFGPGTRLTVL.

This clonotype showed up many times. This rearrangement joins TRBV7-2 to TRBJ2-5; D not resolved. Germline V gene data show CDR1 as SGHTA and CDR2 as FQGNSA. The CDR3 loop spans 12 amino acids. The ends were cut back, 1 base at V and 11 bases at J, with 11 bases in the middle. Here the CDR3 reads CASSLGPQTQYF. CDR3 in DNA: TGTGCCAGCAGCTTAGGACCCCAAACTCAGTACTTC.

This clonotype was picked up a small number of times. This rearrangement joins TRBV19 to TRBJ2-7; 8 bases are a match to TRBD1. The J segment lost 0 bases and the V segment lost 4 bases, leaving 5 bases of the junction unmatched. The CDR3 loop spans 15 amino acids. CDR1 and CDR2 (germline): LNHDA, SQIVND (reference sequence). The CDR3 loop reads CASSTGQGGSYEQYF. In nucleotides, the CDR3 is TGTGCCAGTAGTACCGGACAGGGAGGCTCCTACGAGCAGTACTTC.

A few counts support this clonotype. The rearrangement links TRBV19 to TRBJ2-2; D is perhaps TRBD2 (5 bases). Trimming stripped 7 bases from V and 9 bases from J, with 21 bases between. Germline CDR1 is LNHDA and CDR2 is SQIVND (reference sequence). This CDR3 has 15 amino acids. This chain's CDR3 is CASKFSAPEGWELFF. CDR3 DNA sequence: TGTGCCAGTAAGTTCTCGGCACCTGAGGGCTGGGAGCTGTTTTTT.

This clonotype showed up many times. This chain joins TRBV4-1 and TRBJ2-5; TRBD1 matches at 8 bases. Germline-derived CDR1 and CDR2 are MGHRA and YSYEKL. J lost 5 bases, V lost 1 base, and 3 bases had no gene match. This CDR3 is built from 14 residues. The chain's CDR3 is CASSQGTGSETQYF. The CDR3 DNA reads as TGCGCCAGCAGCCAAGGGACAGGGTCCGAGACCCAGTACTTC.

This clonotype was counted at least ten times. The chain links TRBV27 to TRBJ2-5; 14 bases align to TRBD2. The CDR3 is made up of 16 amino acids. Per the germline V gene, CDR1 is MNHEY and CDR2 is SMNVEV (reference sequence). V trimming: 6 bases; J trimming: 5 bases; junction bases outside the gene matches: 8. CDR3 residues: CASSNGLAGGGETQYF. In nucleotides, the CDR3 is TGTGCCAGCAGCAACGGACTAGCGGGAGGAGGGGAGACCCAGTACTTC.

This clonotype has only a few counts. The chain is built from TRBV4-3 and TRBJ2-2; D is ambiguous. CDR1 and CDR2 from the germline V gene are LGHNA and YSLEER. The V end lost 2 bases, the J end lost 1 base, and 8 bases lay between the germline ends. CDR3 length equals 15 residues. This chain's CDR3 is CASSQLAGNTGELFF. CDR3 bases: TGCGCCAGCAGCCAACTGGCAGGGAACACCGGGGAGCTGTTTTTT.

This clonotype was detected a few times. The gene calls are TRBV20-1 and TRBJ2-1; TRBD1 or TRBD2 may be the D gene (5 bases each). Germline V gene data show CDR1 as DFQATT and CDR2 as SNEGSKA (reference sequence). Trimming took off 0 bases at V and 0 bases at J, with 12 bases between the two ends. The CDR3 consists of 16 residues. The CDR3 nucleotides read TGCAGTGCTAGAGATAGAGGGGTGAGCTCCTACAATGAGCAGTTCTTC. Amino acid sequence: CSARDRGVSSYNEQFF.

This chain joins TRBV6-2 or TRBV6-3 and TRBJ2-1, with TRBD2 matching 11 bases. This CDR3 contains 15 residues. V lost 2 bases, J lost 9 bases, and 6 bases stayed unmatched. CDR1 is MNHEY and CDR2 is SVGEGT in the germline V gene. The CDR3 bases are TGTGCCAGCAGTTACCGGGGGACTAGCGGTAGTGAGCAGTTCTTC. Translated: CASSYRGTSGSEQFF.

This clonotype occurred many times. V is TRBV6-2 or TRBV6-3 and J is TRBJ1-1; the D is unclear. V was pared by 6 bases and J by 1 base, with 9 bases between. The CDR3 spans 13 residues. Germline loops: CDR1 MNHEY, CDR2 SVGEGT. In DNA, the CDR3 is TGTGCCAGCAGCATGGGAGGGAACACTGAAGCTTTCTTT. Amino acid sequence: CASSMGGNTEAFF.

This clonotype was detected ten times or more. The chain combines TRBV7-2 with TRBJ1-1; D call uncertain. V lost 5 bases, J lost 1 base, and 11 bases lay in between. Looked up from germline, CDR1 is SGHTA and CDR2 is FQGNSA. The CDR3 has 14 residues. The CDR3 spells CASSPFFTNTEAFF. The CDR3 bases are TGTGCCAGCAGCCCCTTTTTTACGAACACTGAAGCTTTCTTT.

This chain joins TRBV7-3 and TRBJ1-2; D remains ambiguous. This CDR3 comprises 13 residues. Trimming stripped 3 bases from V and 7 bases from J, with 12 bases between. The V gene's germline CDR1 is SGHTA and CDR2 FQGTGA. The CDR3 sequence: CASSFEGRRGYTF. The DNA for the CDR3 is TGTGCCAGCAGCTTTGAAGGACGACGTGGCTACACCTTC.

This clonotype showed up just a few times. Germline is not matched at one junction end, which may reflect a read error. The chain joins TRBV9 to TRBJ1-6; a weak D match, TRBD1 (6 bases). This CDR3 is built from 14 residues. Germline CDR1 and CDR2: SGDLS and YYNGEE. CDR3 DNA: TGTGCCAGCAGCGTCCAGACAGGCAATTCACCCCCCCACTTT. Translation gives CASSVQTGNSPPHF. Complete variable domain (other parts from reference TRBV9 and TRBJ1-6): DSGVTQTPKHLITATGQRVTLRCSPRSGDLSVYWYQQSLDQGLQFLIQYYNGEERAKGNILERFSAQQFPDLHSELNLSSLELGDSALYFCASSVQTGNSPPHFGNGTRLTVT.

This clonotype was recorded at least ten times. The gene calls are TRBV20-1 and TRBJ1-1, with D possibly TRBD1 on 5 matching bases. Germline CDR1 reads DFQATT; CDR2 reads SNEGSKA (reference sequence). The CDR3 has 15 amino acids. The ends were cut back, 3 bases at V and 4 bases at J, with 18 bases in the middle. Written as DNA, the CDR3 is TGCAGTGCTAGCGGGACCCTCGAGGGGAGCACTGAAGCTTTCTTT. It specifies CSASGTLEGSTEAFF.

About this clonotype: It may be a read error: a sequence one base away is much more abundant. The V call is TRBV20-1, the J call TRBJ1-1, with D perhaps TRBD1 (5 bases). CDR3 length: 13 residues. Germline-derived CDR1 and CDR2 are DFQATT and SNEGSKA (reference sequence). The V gene lost 3 bases and the J gene lost 5 bases, with 13 bases spanning the gap. Here the CDR3 reads CSASGAGRTEAFF. CDR3 nucleotides: TGCAGTGCTAGTGGGGCAGGGAGGACTGAAGCTTTCTTT.

CDR3 protein: CASSLSVPSGANVLTF. The CDR3 DNA sequence: TGTGCCAGCAGCTTGTCGGTCCCCTCTGGGGCCAACGTCCTGACTTTC. The chain is built from TRBV5-6 and TRBJ2-6; no definite D call. V was cut by 1 base and J by 0 bases, with 8 bases left in between. The CDR3 has 16 amino acids. The germline gives CDR1 SGHDT, CDR2 YYEEEE.

This clonotype was picked up many times. This sequence joins TRBV11-2 and TRBJ2-1, with 8 nucleotides matching TRBD2. The CDR3 has 16 amino acids. The ends lost 4 bases at V and 0 bases at J; junction bases unmatched: 5. Germline V lookup: CDR1 SGHAT, CDR2 FQNNGV. The CDR3 sequence: CASSSIAGSSYNEQFF. In nucleotides, the CDR3 is TGTGCCAGCAGCTCGATAGCGGGAAGCTCCTACAATGAGCAGTTCTTC. Complete variable domain (other parts from reference TRBV11-2 and TRBJ2-1): EAGVAQSPRYKIIEKRQSVAFWCNPISGHATLYWYQQILGQGPKLLIQFQNNGVVDDSQLPKDRFSAERLKGVDSTLKIQPAKLEDSAVYLCASSSIAGSSYNEQFFGPGTRLTVL.

The chain links TRBV5-6 to TRBJ2-7, with 9 bases matching TRBD2. In germline, CDR1 is SGHDT, CDR2 YYEEEE. This CDR3 has 15 amino acids. V gave up 4 bases and J gave up 3 bases; unmatched junction bases: 8. Here the CDR3 DNA reads TGTGCCAGCAGCGGCGGGACTAGCACATTCTACGAGCAGTACTTC. Translating gives CASSGGTSTFYEQYF.

About this clonotype: A read error may be the cause here, since a much bigger clone is one base away. This chain links TRBV2 with TRBJ2-7; 7 bases line up with TRBD1. Germline V gives CDR1 SNHLY, CDR2 FYNNEI. CDR3 size: 13 residues. The CDR3 reads CASSVEGGIERYF. CDR3 coding DNA: TGTGCCAGCAGTGTCGAAGGGGGCATCGAGCGGTACTTC.

This chain connects TRBV19 to TRBJ1-5; D perhaps matches TRBD1 (6 bases). V lost 8 bases and J lost 4, with 12 bases in between. This CDR3 region has 13 residues. CDR1 and CDR2 (germline): LNHDA, SQIVND (reference sequence). As DNA, the CDR3 is TGTGCCAGTGGCGACAGGACAAATCAGCCCCAGCATTTT. Protein: CASGDRTNQPQHF. Full variable domain (rest looked up from reference TRBV19 and TRBJ1-5): DGGITQSPKYLFRKEGQNVTLSCEQNLNHDAMYWYRQDPGQGLRLIYYSQIVNDFQKGDIAEGYSVSREKKESFPLTVTSAQKNPTAFYLCASGDRTNQPQHFGDGTRLSIL.

The sample holds many counts of this clonotype. The chain employs TRBV7-9 and TRBJ2-3; D unresolved. V lost 4 bases and J lost 0, with 14 bases in between. CDR1 and CDR2 (germline): SEHNR, FQNEAQ (reference sequence). CDR3 length: 16 residues. The CDR3 reads CASSSLTKISTDTQYF. For the CDR3, the DNA is TGTGCCAGCAGCTCCTTGACGAAGATTAGCACAGATACGCAGTATTTT. Drawing the rest from reference TRBV7-9 and TRBJ2-3, the complete variable domain is DTGVSQNPRHKITKRGQNVTFRCDPISEHNRLYWYRQTLGQGPEFLTYFQNEAQLEKSRLLSDRFSAERPKGSFSTLEIQRTEQGDSAMYLCASSSLTKISTDTQYFGPGTRLTVL.

This clonotype occurred a few times. The J gene is TRBJ2-7, the V gene TRBV7-2; D ambiguous. CDR1 is SGHTA and CDR2 is FQGNSA in the germline V gene. The CDR3 is 13 residues long. V was trimmed by 0 bases and J by 5 bases, leaving 8 bases between them. CDR3 sequence: CASSLAGINEQYF. DNA for the CDR3: TGTGCCAGCAGCTTAGCGGGGATCAACGAGCAGTACTTC.

This clonotype was observed at least ten times. The chain links TRBV28 to TRBJ1-4; 8 bases align to TRBD1. The V and J ends lost 5 bases and 7 bases, in that order; junction bases with no gene match: 9. Germline values: CDR1 MDHEN, CDR2 SYDVKM. The CDR3 sequence is 15 residues long. The CDR3 loop reads CASSTQGAFGEKLFF. DNA of the CDR3: TGTGCCAGCAGTACTCAGGGGGCATTCGGTGAAAAACTGTTTTTT.

There are many counts of this clonotype. The V call is TRBV27, the J call TRBJ2-7; 7 bases are shared with TRBD1. V dropped 6 bases and J dropped 2; count of bases not matched to a gene: 10. The CDR3 loop spans 15 amino acids. From germline, CDR1 is MNHEY and CDR2 SMNVEV (reference sequence). CDR3: CASRKTGTVTYEQYF. Here the CDR3 DNA reads TGTGCCAGCAGAAAAACCGGGACAGTAACCTACGAGCAGTACTTC.